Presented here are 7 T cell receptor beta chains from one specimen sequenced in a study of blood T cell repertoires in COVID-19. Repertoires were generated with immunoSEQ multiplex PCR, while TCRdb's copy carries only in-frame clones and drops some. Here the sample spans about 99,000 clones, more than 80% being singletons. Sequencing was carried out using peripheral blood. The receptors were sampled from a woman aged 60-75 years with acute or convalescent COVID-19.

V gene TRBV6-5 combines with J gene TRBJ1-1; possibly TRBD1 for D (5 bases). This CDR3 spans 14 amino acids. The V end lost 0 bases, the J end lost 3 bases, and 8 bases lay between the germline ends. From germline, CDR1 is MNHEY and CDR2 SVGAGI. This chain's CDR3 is CASSYSWGDTEAFF. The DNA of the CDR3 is TGTGCCAGCAGTTACTCGTGGGGGGACACTGAAGCTTTCTTT.

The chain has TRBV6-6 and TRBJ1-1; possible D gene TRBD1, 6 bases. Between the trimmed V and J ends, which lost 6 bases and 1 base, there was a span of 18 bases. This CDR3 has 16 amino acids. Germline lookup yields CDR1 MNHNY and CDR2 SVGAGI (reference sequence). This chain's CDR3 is CASRPTGQGKNTEAFF. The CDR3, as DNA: TGTGCCAGCAGACCAACAGGGCAGGGGAAGAACACTGAAGCTTTCTTT.

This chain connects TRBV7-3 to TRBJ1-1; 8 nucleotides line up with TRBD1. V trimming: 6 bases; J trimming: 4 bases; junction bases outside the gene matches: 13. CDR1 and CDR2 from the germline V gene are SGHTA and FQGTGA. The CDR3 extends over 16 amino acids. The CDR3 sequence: CASRPPGQGGGTEAFF. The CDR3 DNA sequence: TGTGCCAGCAGACCCCCCGGACAGGGCGGGGGCACTGAAGCTTTCTTT.

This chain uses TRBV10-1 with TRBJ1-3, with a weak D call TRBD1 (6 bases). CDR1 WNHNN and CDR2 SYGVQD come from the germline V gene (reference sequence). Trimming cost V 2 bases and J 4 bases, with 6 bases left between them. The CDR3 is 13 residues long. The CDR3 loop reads CASSEGQGNTIYF. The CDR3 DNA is TGCGCCAGCAGTGAGGGACAGGGAAACACCATATATTTT.

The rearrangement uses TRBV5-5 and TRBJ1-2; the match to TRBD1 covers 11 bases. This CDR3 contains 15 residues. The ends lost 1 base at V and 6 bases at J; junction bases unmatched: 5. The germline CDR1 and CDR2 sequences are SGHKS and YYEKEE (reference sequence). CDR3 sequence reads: CASSLLGDRGNGYTF. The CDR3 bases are TGTGCCAGCAGCTTGCTGGGGGACAGGGGGAATGGCTACACCTTC.

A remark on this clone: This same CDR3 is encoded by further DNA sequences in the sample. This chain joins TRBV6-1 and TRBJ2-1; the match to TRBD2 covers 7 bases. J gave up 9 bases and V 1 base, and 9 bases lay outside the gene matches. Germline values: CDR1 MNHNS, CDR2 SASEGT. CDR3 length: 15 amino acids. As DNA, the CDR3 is TGTGCCAGCAGTGAAGAATCCCTAGCGGCGGGTGAGCAGTTCTTC. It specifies CASSEESLAAGEQFF.

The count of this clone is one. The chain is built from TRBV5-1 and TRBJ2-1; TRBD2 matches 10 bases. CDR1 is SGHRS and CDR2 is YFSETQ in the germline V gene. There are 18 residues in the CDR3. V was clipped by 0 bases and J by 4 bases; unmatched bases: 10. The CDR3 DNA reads TGCGCCAGCAGCTTGGGAGGGTCCGGACTAGCGGTTTACAATGAGCAGTTCTTC. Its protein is CASSLGGSGLAVYNEQFF.